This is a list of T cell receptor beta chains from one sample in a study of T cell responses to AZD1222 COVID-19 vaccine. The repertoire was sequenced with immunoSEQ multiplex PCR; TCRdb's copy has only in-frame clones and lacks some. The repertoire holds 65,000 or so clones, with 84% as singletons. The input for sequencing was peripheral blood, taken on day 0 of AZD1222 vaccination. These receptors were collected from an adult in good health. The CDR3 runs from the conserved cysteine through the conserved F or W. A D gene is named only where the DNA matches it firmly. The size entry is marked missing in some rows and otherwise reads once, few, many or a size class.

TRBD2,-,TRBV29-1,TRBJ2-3,CSVEGRGEETQYF,TGCAGCGTTGAGGGGCGGGGGGAGGAAACGCAGTATTTT
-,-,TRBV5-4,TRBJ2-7,CASSLGGGSFYEQYF,TGTGCCAGCAGCTTGGGAGGGGGTTCCTTCTACGAGCAGTACTTC
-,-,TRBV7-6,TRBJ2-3,CASSSQGGTSTDTQYF,TGTGCCAGCAGCTCCCAGGGGGGCACCAGCACAGATACGCAGTATTTT
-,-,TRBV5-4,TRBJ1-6,CASSSGHSGNSPLHF,TGTGCCAGCAGCTCAGGACACTCAGGAAATTCACCCCTCCACTTT
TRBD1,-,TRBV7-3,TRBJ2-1,CASSSSGGSYNEQFF,TGTGCCAGCAGCTCATCAGGGGGCTCCTACAATGAGCAGTTCTTC
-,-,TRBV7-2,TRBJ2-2,CASSLAGAQPGELFF,TGTGCCAGCAGCTTAGCGGGGGCACAACCCGGGGAGCTGTTTTTT
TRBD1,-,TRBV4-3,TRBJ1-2,CASSQTFGTEPGGYGYTF,TGCGCCAGCAGCCAAACATTCGGGACAGAACCCGGGGGATATGGCTACACCTTC
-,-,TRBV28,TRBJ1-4,CASSLVVGTMKKLFF,TGTGCCAGCAGTTTAGTAGTAGGGACAATGAAAAAACTGTTTTTT
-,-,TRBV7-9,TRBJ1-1,CASSLEGYNTEAFF,TGTGCCAGCAGCTTAGAGGGGTATAACACTGAAGCTTTCTTT
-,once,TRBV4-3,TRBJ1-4,CASSPQTHTTNEKLFF,TGCGCCAGCAGCCCCCAGACCCACACAACTAATGAAAAACTGTTTTTT
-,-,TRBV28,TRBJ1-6,CASSFVGRGSEPLHF,TGTGCCAGCAGTTTCGTAGGCAGGGGCTCTGAACCCCTCCACTTT
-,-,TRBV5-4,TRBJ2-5,CASSSGQETQYF,TGTGCCAGCAGTTCCGGGCAAGAGACCCAGTACTTC
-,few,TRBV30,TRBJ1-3,CAWSVASGNTIYF,TGTGCCTGGAGTGTAGCTTCCGGAAACACCATATATTTT
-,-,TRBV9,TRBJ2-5,CASNSAEGTQETQYF,TGTGCCAGCAATAGCGCTGAGGGGACCCAAGAGACCCAGTACTTC
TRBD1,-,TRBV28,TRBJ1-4,CASSSPGTGTREKLFF,TGTGCCAGCAGTTCCCCGGGGACAGGGACGAGAGAAAAACTGTTTTTT
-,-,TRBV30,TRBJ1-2,CAWSPTWGGYTF,TGTGCCTGGAGTCCTACGTGGGGTGGCTACACCTTC
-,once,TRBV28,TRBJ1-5,CASSFGNRAQPQHF,TGTGCCAGCAGTTTTGGTAACAGGGCCCAGCCCCAGCATTTT
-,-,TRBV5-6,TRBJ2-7,CASSSRRTAAYYEQYF,TGTGCCAGCAGCTCGAGAAGGACGGCAGCTTACTACGAGCAGTACTTC
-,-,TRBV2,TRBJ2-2,CASSELDGELFF,TGTGCCAGCAGTGAGCTTGACGGTGAGCTGTTTTTT
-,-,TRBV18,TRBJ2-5,CASSGGPETQYF,TGTGCCAGCTCAGGTGGGCCGGAGACCCAGTACTTC
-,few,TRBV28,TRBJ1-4,CASKPGAAEKLFF,TGTGCCAGCAAACCAGGGGCGGCTGAAAAACTGTTTTTT
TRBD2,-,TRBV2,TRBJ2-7,CASSVTHSRAGVYEQYF,TGTGCCAGCAGTGTGACCCATTCCCGAGCGGGGGTGTACGAGCAGTACTTC
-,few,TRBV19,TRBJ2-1,CASSINGYEQFF,TGTGCCAGTAGTATAAATGGTTATGAGCAGTTCTTC
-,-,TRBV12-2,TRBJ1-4,CASRPPRGATNEKLFF,TGTGCAAGTCGCCCTCCTCGGGGGGCAACTAATGAAAAACTGTTTTTT
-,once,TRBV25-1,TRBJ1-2,CASSEEGLGDGYTF,TGTGCCAGCAGTGAAGAGGGGCTGGGGGATGGCTACACCTTC
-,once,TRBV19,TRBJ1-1,CATSLGYRGRPEAFF,TGTGCCACCAGCCTAGGCTACCGGGGGCGGCCTGAAGCTTTCTTT
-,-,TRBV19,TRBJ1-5,CASATTASQPQHF,TGTGCCAGTGCCACAACCGCGAGCCAGCCCCAGCATTTT
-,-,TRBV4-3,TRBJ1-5,CAPGGRDQPQHF,TGCGCCCCAGGAGGGCGTGATCAGCCCCAGCATTTT
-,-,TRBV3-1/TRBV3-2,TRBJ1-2,CASSQEPRADYGYTF,TGTGCCAGCAGCCAAGAACCCAGGGCTGACTATGGCTACACCTTC
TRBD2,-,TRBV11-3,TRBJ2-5,CASSRGGPGETQYF,TGTGCCAGCAGCCGGGGGGGGCCGGGAGAGACCCAGTACTTC
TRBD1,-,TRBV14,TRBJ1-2,CARSGQVYGYTF,TGTGCCAGAAGCGGACAGGTCTATGGCTACACCTTC
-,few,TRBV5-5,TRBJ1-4,CASSVDLNEKLFF,TGTGCCAGCAGCGTGGACCTAAATGAAAAACTGTTTTTT
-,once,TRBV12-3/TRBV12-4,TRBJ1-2,CASSPGEGGYTF,TGTGCCAGCAGTCCAGGGGAAGGAGGCTACACCTTC
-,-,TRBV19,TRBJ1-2,CASSTPGARGYGYTF,TGTGCCAGTAGTACACCAGGGGCGCGAGGTTATGGCTACACCTTC
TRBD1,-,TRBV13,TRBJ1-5,CASSSTGEQPQHF,TGTGCCAGCAGCTCGACAGGGGAACAGCCCCAGCATTTT